The 23 T cell receptor beta chains in this list originate from one sample, sequenced in a study of blood T cell repertoires in COVID-19. The assay was immunoSEQ multiplex PCR, and TCRdb's table has in-frame clones only and misses some. The sample contains 150,000 to 200,000 clones, more than 75% of which appear only once. Sequencing used peripheral blood. These receptors all come from a person aged 65-85 years with COVID-19, enrolled during active disease.

The CDR3 region is CASSSTGYQPQHF. Here the CDR3 DNA reads TGTGCCAGCAGTAGCACAGGGTACCAGCCCCAGCATTTT. The J gene is TRBJ1-5, the V gene TRBV28; a weak D match, TRBD1 (6 bases). Germline values: CDR1 MDHEN, CDR2 SYDVKM. V lost 5 bases and J lost 7, with 12 bases in between. This CDR3 comprises 13 residues.

This chain joins TRBV5-1 and TRBJ1-1, with D possibly being TRBD1 (6 bases). The V end was cut by 5 bases, the J end by 2 bases, with 25 bases between. CDR3 length equals 18 residues. The V gene's germline CDR1 is SGHRS and CDR2 YFSETQ. As DNA, the CDR3 is TGCGCCAGCAGACTATTCGAGACAGGCCTATTCGTTAACACTGAAGCTTTCTTT. Its protein is CASRLFETGLFVNTEAFF.

V gene TRBV2 combines with J gene TRBJ1-1; the D gene is possibly TRBD1 (5 bases). The CDR3 sequence is 13 residues long. Germline V gene data show CDR1 as SNHLY and CDR2 as FYNNEI. Trimming took off 4 bases at V and 8 bases at J, with 14 bases between the two ends. The CDR3 DNA reads TGTGCCAGCAGTGTTCAATCGGGGGGGGAAGCTTTCTTT. Protein: CASSVQSGGEAFF. The full variable domain, rest sourced from reference TRBV2 and TRBJ1-1, is EPEVTQTPSHQVTQMGQEVILRCVPISNHLYFYWYRQILGQKVEFLVSFYNNEISEKSEIFDDQFSVERPDGSNFTLKIRSTKLEDSAMYFCASSVQSGGEAFFGQGTRLTVV.

This sequence joins TRBV3-1 (or the pseudogene TRBV3-2) and TRBJ2-7; 12 nucleotides match TRBD1. Germline CDR1 reads LGHDT; CDR2 reads YNNKEL (reference sequence). The CDR3 is 14 residues long. Losses at the gene ends were 4 bases for V and 5 bases for J; bases not matched to a gene: 3. CDR3 DNA: TGTGCCAGCAGCCGCCGGGACAGGGGGCACGAGCAGTACTTC. Translated, it gives CASSRRDRGHEQYF.

The CDR3 here is CASSVHREEQFF. The CDR3 bases are TGTGCCAGCAGCGTACACAGGGAGGAGCAGTTCTTC. The chain uses TRBV7-9 and TRBJ2-1, with D perhaps matching TRBD1 (6 bases). Germline V gene lookup returns CDR1 SEHNR and CDR2 FQNEAQ (reference sequence). This CDR3 region has 12 residues. The ends were cut back, 5 bases at V and 10 bases at J, with 12 bases in the middle.

The chain uses TRBV7-2 and TRBJ1-2; D uncertain. V lost 2 bases and J 4 bases, leaving 14 bases between the germline ends. CDR1 is SGHTA, CDR2 FQGNSA, per germline. The CDR3 is 15 residues long. DNA for the CDR3: TGTGCCAGCAGCTTATTTAGCGAGAGGCTCTATGGCTACACCTTC. Its protein product is CASSLFSERLYGYTF.

This clone was seen once. The gene calls are TRBV10-1 and TRBJ2-3; TRBD2 aligns across 10 bases. The CDR3 contains 16 residues. The germline gives CDR1 WNHNN, CDR2 SYGVQD (reference sequence). J gave up 4 bases and V 2 bases, and 6 bases lay outside the gene matches. The CDR3 protein is CASSEEFSGGPDTQYF. CDR3 nucleotides: TGCGCCAGCAGTGAGGAGTTTAGCGGGGGGCCAGATACGCAGTATTTT.

The chain joins TRBV27 to TRBJ2-1; the match to TRBD2 covers 7 bases. J lost 7 bases, V lost 5 bases, and 11 bases had no gene match. Germline-derived CDR1 and CDR2 are MNHEY and SMNVEV (reference sequence). The length of the CDR3 is 15 residues. The DNA of the CDR3 is TGTGCCAGCAGTCAACCAATGGGACTACGAAATGAGCAGTTCTTC. It translates to CASSQPMGLRNEQFF.

The chain carries TRBV5-1 and TRBJ1-1, with 7 bases lining up with TRBD1. Germline-derived CDR1 and CDR2 are SGHRS and YFSETQ. CDR3 length: 15 residues. The J segment lost 1 base and the V segment lost 0 bases, leaving 3 bases of the junction unmatched. This CDR3 reads CASSLEGAPNTEAFF. CDR3 DNA sequence: TGCGCCAGCAGCTTGGAGGGGGCCCCGAACACTGAAGCTTTCTTT.

V and J are TRBV5-5 and TRBJ2-7, with 12 nucleotides matching TRBD1. The CDR3 is made up of 16 amino acids. V dropped 2 bases and J dropped 6; count of bases not matched to a gene: 9. In germline, CDR1 is SGHKS, CDR2 YYEKEE (reference sequence). The CDR3 spells CASSFVPGQGAGEQYF. DNA for the CDR3: TGTGCCAGCAGCTTCGTCCCGGGACAGGGGGCAGGCGAGCAGTACTTC.

The chain couples TRBV18 to TRBJ2-1; 10 positions agree with TRBD2. From germline, CDR1 is KGHSH and CDR2 LQKENI. V lost 4 bases to trimming and J lost 5 bases; unmatched junction nucleotides: 26. CDR3 length: 22 amino acids. CDR3 region: CASSLKNYRGSLAGVWDNEQFF. CDR3 coding DNA: TGTGCCAGCTCACTTAAAAACTACAGGGGAAGCCTAGCGGGAGTTTGGGACAATGAGCAGTTCTTC.

The V gene is TRBV27, the J gene TRBJ1-2, with D possibly matching TRBD1 (5 bases). Trimming removed 0 bases at V and 8 bases at J, with 13 bases between. Germline loops: CDR1 MNHEY, CDR2 SMNVEV (reference sequence). CDR3 size: 14 residues. CDR3 sequence (DNA): TGTGCCAGCAGTTTATCCACGGGACTTGTCGGCTACACCTTC. Amino acid sequence: CASSLSTGLVGYTF.

CDR3 DNA: TGTGCCAGCAGCCAAGATAAGGCAGGGCCGGGCACCGGGGAGCTGTTTTTT. It yields the protein CASSQDKAGPGTGELFF. The chain has TRBV4-2 and TRBJ2-2, with D tentatively TRBD1 (5 bases). The CDR3 is 17 residues long. Looked up from germline, CDR1 is LGHNA and CDR2 is YNFKEQ. V lost 0 bases to trimming and J lost 4 bases, with 15 bases between them.

The V gene is TRBV6-1, the J gene TRBJ2-7; TRBD1 might be the D (6 bases). V was shortened by 2 bases and J by 5 bases, with 10 bases between the two germline ends. The CDR3 is made up of 13 amino acids. Germline V lookup: CDR1 MNHNS, CDR2 SASEGT. CDR3 amino acids: CASSETYRDEQYF. In DNA, the CDR3 is TGTGCCAGCAGTGAAACGTACAGGGACGAGCAGTACTTC.

The rearrangement joins TRBV18 to TRBJ2-5; TRBD2 might be the D (6 bases). Germline assignment: CDR1 KGHSH and CDR2 LQKENI. CDR3 length: 14 amino acids. Trimming shortened V by 2 bases and J by 6 bases, and 13 bases separated the two germline ends. CDR3: CASSPRDSAKTQYF. DNA of the CDR3: TGTGCCAGCTCACCAAGGGACTCCGCAAAGACCCAGTACTTC.

The gene calls are TRBV6-1 and TRBJ1-1; a possible D gene is TRBD1 (6 bases). Trimming cost V 3 bases and J 2 bases, with 10 bases left between them. Germline CDR1 is MNHNS and CDR2 is SASEGT. This CDR3 is built from 14 residues. Written as DNA, the CDR3 is TGTGCCAGCAGTGATCTGGGGACAAACACTGAAGCTTTCTTT. It encodes CASSDLGTNTEAFF.

The count of this clone is one. The chain links TRBV28 to TRBJ2-5; tentative D call: TRBD1 (5 bases). Trimming removed 3 bases from V and 5 bases from J, with 10 bases in between. The germline CDR1 and CDR2 sequences are MDHEN and SYDVKM. The CDR3 sequence is 13 residues long. The CDR3 DNA reads as TGTGCCAGCAGTTTTCTGGGGCGGGAGACCCAGTACTTC. It codes for CASSFLGRETQYF.

The J gene is TRBJ1-1, the V gene TRBV6-2 or TRBV6-3; D remains ambiguous. V lost 5 bases and J lost 6, with 7 bases in between. The CDR3 covers 11 residues. Germline V gives CDR1 MNHEY, CDR2 SVGEGT. CDR3 DNA: TGTGCCAGCAGTGACATTTCTGAAGCTTTCTTT. This gives the protein CASSDISEAFF.

This clone was recorded a few times. The V gene is TRBV5-1, the J gene TRBJ1-5; a weak D match, TRBD1 (5 bases). Germline V gives CDR1 SGHRS, CDR2 YFSETQ. Trimming pared 4 bases from V and 6 bases from J, leaving 14 bases between. The CDR3 totals 14 residues. The CDR3 here is CASSRSGGRQPQHF. CDR3 bases: TGCGCCAGCAGCAGGAGCGGGGGACGTCAGCCCCAGCATTTT.

The chain recombines TRBV5-6 with TRBJ1-5, with 8 positions matching TRBD1. J was trimmed by 0 bases and V by 6 bases; bases with no gene match: 14. The CDR3 is made up of 18 amino acids. Germline values: CDR1 SGHDT, CDR2 YYEEEE. For the CDR3, the DNA is TGTGCCAGCAACCGACAGGGGCCTGTTTTCAATAGCAATCAGCCCCAGCATTTT. Encoded protein: CASNRQGPVFNSNQPQHF.

V gene TRBV27 combines with J gene TRBJ2-7; 8 nucleotides match TRBD1. The V gene end was trimmed by 3 bases and the J gene end by 2 bases; junction bases not matched to a gene: 3. Germline V gene sequence: CDR1 MNHEY, CDR2 SMNVEV (reference sequence). This CDR3 has 14 amino acids. CDR3 protein: CASSFGQGTYEQYF. CDR3 DNA sequence: TGTGCCAGCAGTTTCGGACAGGGAACCTACGAGCAGTACTTC.

The gene calls are TRBV28 and TRBJ2-2, with 10 bases that match TRBD2. The germline V gene encodes CDR1 MDHEN and CDR2 SYDVKM. J lost 6 bases, V lost 2 bases, and 3 bases had no gene match. The CDR3 runs 15 residues. This chain's CDR3 is CASSLPSGGSGELFF. CDR3 bases: TGTGCCAGCAGTTTACCTAGCGGGGGTTCCGGGGAGCTGTTTTTT.

J is TRBJ2-6 and V is TRBV3-1 (or the pseudogene TRBV3-2), with 9 bases identical to TRBD1. The CDR3 has 17 amino acids. Losses at the gene ends were 6 bases for V and 0 bases for J; bases not matched to a gene: 6. CDR1 is LGHDT and CDR2 is YNNKEL in the germline V gene (reference sequence). In nucleotides, the CDR3 is TGTGCCAGCAGGCTGGGGACAGGGTCCTCTGGGGCCAACGTCCTGACTTTC. As protein: CASRLGTGSSGANVLTF.